This TCR beta chain comes out of a study of shared clonotypes between healthy human individuals. The repertoire was sequenced with immunoSEQ multiplex PCR; TCRdb's copy has only in-frame clones and lacks some. In the table there are some 1.4 million clones, approximately 96% of which are singletons. This CDR3 is 14 amino acids long. Looked up from germline, CDR1 is GTSNPN and CDR2 is SVGIG (reference sequence). The junction had 7 bases not matched to a gene; V was cut back by 3 bases and J by 3 bases. It was into CD45RA+ naive and CD45RA-negative memory subsets that the CD4+ cells were split. Sequences were obtained from naive CD4+ T cells sorted from blood. Subset described: CD45RA+ positively selected. This clonotype was sampled from a man aged 30 to 45 in good health. This chain joins TRBV30 and TRBJ2-7; 8 nucleotides agree with TRBD1. The CDR3, as DNA: TGTGCCTGGAGCGGGACAGGTCTTTTCTACGAGCAGTACTTC. Encoded protein: CAWSGTGLFYEQYF. Full variable domain (remainder filled in from reference TRBV30 and TRBJ2-7): SQTIHQWPATLVQPVGSPLSLECTVEGTSNPNLYWYRQAAGRGLQLLFYSVGIGQISSEVPQNLSASRPQDRQFILSSKKLLLSDSGFYLCAWSGTGLFYEQYFGPGTRLTVT.